This T cell receptor (beta chain) was identified in a study of shared clonotypes between healthy human individuals. Libraries were prepared by immunoSEQ multiplex PCR; TCRdb keeps only in-frame clonotypes and omits some of them. The table lists about 1 million clones, about 70% of them singletons, with approximately 1.5% in the top ten. V gave up 4 bases and J gave up 4 bases; unmatched junction bases: 3. Germline values: CDR1 SNHLY, CDR2 FYNNEI. This CDR3 has 14 amino acids. The sequenced sample was memory CD4+ T cells sorted from blood. Sample subset: CD45RA-negative fraction. The source is a man aged 18 to 29 in good health. The chain joins TRBV2 to TRBJ1-1, with 10 nucleotides matching TRBD1. In DNA, the CDR3 is TGTGCCAGCAGTGCGACAGGGGGCGGCACTGAAGCTTTCTTT. Its translation: CASSATGGGTEAFF.